One sample yielded the 10 T cell receptor beta chains listed below, sequenced in a study of cytomegalovirus exposure and HLA in healthy donors. The PCR used 60 Vbeta and 13 Jbeta primers. The table came from immunoSEQ multiplex PCR; TCRdb's copy has only in-frame clones and leaves some out. The sample holds around 150,000 clones, 80% to 90% seen once. Specimen: PBMCs. These receptors were taken from a woman aged 40 to 50 in good health and CMV-seropositive.

The gene calls are TRBV9 and TRBJ2-1; TRBD2 might be the D (6 bases). The CDR3 is made up of 18 amino acids. The V gene's germline CDR1 is SGDLS and CDR2 YYNGEE. V was trimmed by 6 bases and J by 0 bases, leaving 22 bases between them. In DNA, the CDR3 is TGTGCCAGCACTCCTAGGGACTCCTATATGAGCTCCTACAATGAGCAGTTCTTC. It encodes CASTPRDSYMSSYNEQFF.

J is TRBJ2-3 and V is TRBV27; possibly TRBD1 for D (6 bases). There are 15 residues in the CDR3. Trimming took 5 bases from V and 3 from J, leaving 15 bases between them. CDR1 is MNHEY and CDR2 is SMNVEV in the germline V gene (reference sequence). CDR3 sequence reads: CASSIFWGRTDTQYF. CDR3 coding DNA: TGTGCCAGCAGTATTTTTTGGGGGCGGACAGATACGCAGTATTTT.

This sequence joins TRBV11-2 and TRBJ2-1, with TRBD1 matching over 7 bases. Trimming took 2 bases from V and 12 from J; bases not matched to a gene: 7. From germline, CDR1 is SGHAT and CDR2 FQNNGV. The CDR3 has 13 residues. The CDR3 DNA reads as TGTGCCAGCAGCTTATTAGGGGGCTTACGGCAGTTCTTC. Amino acids: CASSLLGGLRQFF.

This clone has just one count. This chain uses TRBV27 with TRBJ2-2; maybe TRBD1 (6 bases). The germline V gene has CDR1 MNHEY and CDR2 SMNVEV (reference sequence). CDR3 length: 15 residues. Trimming left V 2 bases short and J 5 bases short, with 12 bases between. The CDR3, as DNA: TGTGCCAGCAGTTTACGGACGCAGGGGACCGGGGAGCTGTTTTTT. This gives the protein CASSLRTQGTGELFF.

The J gene is TRBJ2-5, the V gene TRBV13, with a weak D call TRBD2 (5 bases). This CDR3 has 14 residues. Trimming cost V 2 bases and J 2 bases, with 9 bases left between them. Germline V gene data show CDR1 as PRHDT and CDR2 as FYEKMQ (reference sequence). The CDR3 loop is CASSLIGGQETQYF. The CDR3 DNA reads as TGTGCCAGCAGCTTAATCGGAGGTCAAGAGACCCAGTACTTC.

The chain employs TRBV7-2 and TRBJ1-2; D is unclear. V was pared by 1 base and J by 0 bases, with 9 bases between. Germline V gene sequence: CDR1 SGHTA, CDR2 FQGNSA. This CDR3 has 15 residues. Here the CDR3 DNA reads TGTGCCAGCAGCTTAGGACTTCAAGCTAACTATGGCTACACCTTC. Its protein is CASSLGLQANYGYTF.

The V gene is TRBV7-9, the J gene TRBJ1-1; 8 nucleotides align to TRBD1. Per the germline V gene, CDR1 is SEHNR and CDR2 is FQNEAQ (reference sequence). Trimming at V came to 4 bases and at J to 5 bases, leaving 12 bases not matched to a gene. CDR3 length equals 16 residues. DNA of the CDR3: TGTGCCAGCAGCTCCCCCCTCGGCAGGGGGCCTACTGAAGCTTTCTTT. Its translation: CASSSPLGRGPTEAFF.

In its sample, this clone was seen once. The chain recombines TRBV21-1 with TRBJ1-1; TRBD1, the D gene given by the table, was not confirmed from the DNA. TRBV21-1 is assigned pseudogene status. The CDR3 consists of 17 residues. The CDR3 nucleotides read TGTGCCAGCAGCAAAGAGGAGCAGGGGGGAGTGAACACTGAAGCTTTCTTT. Residues: CASSKEEQGGVNTEAFF.

The chain employs TRBV29-1 and TRBJ2-7; 7 bases map to TRBD2. The V segment lost 6 bases and the J segment 5 bases; nucleotides outside the gene matches: 7. CDR1 and CDR2 from the germline V gene are SQVTM and ANQGSEA. The CDR3 is made up of 12 amino acids. CDR3 sequence (DNA): TGCAGCGTCAAAGGAAGCGGGGACGAGCAGTACTTC. This translates into CSVKGSGDEQYF.

In nucleotides, the CDR3 is TGCGCCAGCAGCAACCGGGACAGGGGACGCACAGATACGCAGTATTTT. Translation: CASSNRDRGRTDTQYF. V usage is TRBV4-1 and J usage is TRBJ2-3; 10 bases line up with TRBD1. In germline, CDR1 is MGHRA, CDR2 YSYEKL. The J segment lost 1 base and the V segment lost 5 bases, leaving 6 bases of the junction unmatched. This CDR3 is 16 amino acids long.